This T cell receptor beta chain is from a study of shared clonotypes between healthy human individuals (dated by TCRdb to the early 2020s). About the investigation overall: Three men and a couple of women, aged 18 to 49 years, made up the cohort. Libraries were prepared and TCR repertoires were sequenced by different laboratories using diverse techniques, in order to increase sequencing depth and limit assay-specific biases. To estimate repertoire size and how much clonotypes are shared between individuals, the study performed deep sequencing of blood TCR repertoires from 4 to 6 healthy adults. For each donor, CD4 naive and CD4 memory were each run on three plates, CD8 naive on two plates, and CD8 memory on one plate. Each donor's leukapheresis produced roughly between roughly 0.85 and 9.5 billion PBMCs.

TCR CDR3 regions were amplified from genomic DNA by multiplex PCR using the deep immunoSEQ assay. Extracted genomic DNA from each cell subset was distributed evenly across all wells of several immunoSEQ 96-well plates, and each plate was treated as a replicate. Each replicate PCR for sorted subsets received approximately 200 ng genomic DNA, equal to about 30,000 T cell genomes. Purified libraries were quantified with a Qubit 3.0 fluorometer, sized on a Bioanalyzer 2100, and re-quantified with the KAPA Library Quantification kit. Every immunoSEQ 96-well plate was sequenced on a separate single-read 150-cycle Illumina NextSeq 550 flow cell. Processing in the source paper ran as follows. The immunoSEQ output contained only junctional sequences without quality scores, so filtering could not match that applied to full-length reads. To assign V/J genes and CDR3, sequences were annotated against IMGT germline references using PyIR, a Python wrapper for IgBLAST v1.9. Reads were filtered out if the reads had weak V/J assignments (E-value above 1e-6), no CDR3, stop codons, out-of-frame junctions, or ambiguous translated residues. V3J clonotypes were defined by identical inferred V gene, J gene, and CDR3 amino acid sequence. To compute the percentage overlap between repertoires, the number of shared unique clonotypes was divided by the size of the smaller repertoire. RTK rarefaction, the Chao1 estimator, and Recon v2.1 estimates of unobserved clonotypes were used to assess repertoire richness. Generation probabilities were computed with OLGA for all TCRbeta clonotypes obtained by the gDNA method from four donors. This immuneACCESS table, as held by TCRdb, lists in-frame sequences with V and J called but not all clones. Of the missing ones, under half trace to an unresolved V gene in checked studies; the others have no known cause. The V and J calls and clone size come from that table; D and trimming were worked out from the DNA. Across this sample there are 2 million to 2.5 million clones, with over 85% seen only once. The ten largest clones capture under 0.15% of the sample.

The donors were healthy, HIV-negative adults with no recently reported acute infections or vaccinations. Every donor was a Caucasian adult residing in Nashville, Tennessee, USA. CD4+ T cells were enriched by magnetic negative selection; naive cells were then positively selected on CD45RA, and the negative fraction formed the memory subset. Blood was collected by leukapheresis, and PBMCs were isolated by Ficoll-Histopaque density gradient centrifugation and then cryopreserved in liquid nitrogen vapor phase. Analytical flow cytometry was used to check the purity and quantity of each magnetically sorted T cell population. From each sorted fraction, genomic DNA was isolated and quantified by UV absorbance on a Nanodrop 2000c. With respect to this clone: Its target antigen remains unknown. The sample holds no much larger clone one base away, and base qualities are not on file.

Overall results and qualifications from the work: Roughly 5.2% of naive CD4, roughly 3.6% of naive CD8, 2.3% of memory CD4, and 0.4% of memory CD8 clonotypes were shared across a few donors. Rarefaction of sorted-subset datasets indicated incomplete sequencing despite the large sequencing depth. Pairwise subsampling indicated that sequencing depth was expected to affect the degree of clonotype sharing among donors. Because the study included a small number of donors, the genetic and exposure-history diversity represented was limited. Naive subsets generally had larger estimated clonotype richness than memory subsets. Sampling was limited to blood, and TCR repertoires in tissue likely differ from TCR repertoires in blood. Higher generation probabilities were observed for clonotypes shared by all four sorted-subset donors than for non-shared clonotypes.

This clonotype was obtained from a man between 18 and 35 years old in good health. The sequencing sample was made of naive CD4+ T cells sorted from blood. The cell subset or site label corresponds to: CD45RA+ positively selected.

The bases are TGTGCCAGCAGTCCGAGACAGGGATTAGCTAACTATGGCTACACCTTC. Its protein product is CASSPRQGLANYGYTF. This chain is built from TRBV27 and TRBJ1-2, with 7 middle bases fitting TRBD1. V loses 5 bases at its end and J loses 0 bases; junction bases beyond the gene matches: 9. The germline V gene (reference sequence) yields MNHEY for CDR1 and SMNVEV for CDR2. Including the terminal cysteine and phenylalanine, the CDR3 comprises 16 residues. The retained sequence is limited to the CDR3, 48 bases, with the frame set at the first base.